This TCR beta chain was profiled in a study of cytomegalovirus exposure and HLA in healthy donors. General study points: Presence/absence analyses assumed roughly uniform sequencing depth across donors.

V dropped 1 base and J dropped 5; count of bases not matched to a gene: 7. Germline V lookup: CDR1 SEHNR, CDR2 FQNEAQ (reference sequence). The CDR3 sequence is 16 residues long. A remark on this clone: Its cognate antigen is unknown.

In the PCR, 60 Vbeta and 13 Jbeta primers were used. TCRdb's table, derived via immunoSEQ multiplex PCR, lists solely in-frame clones and lacks some. The profile shows 120,000 or so clones, roughly 63% of them singletons. This receptor was identified in a man aged 30-40 years in good health and CMV-seropositive. Sequencing was performed on PBMCs. The V call is TRBV7-9, the J call TRBJ2-2; TRBD1 matches 7 bases. CDR3 loop: CASSLGIGQATGELFF. CDR3 DNA: TGTGCCAGCAGCTTAGGTATAGGACAGGCGACCGGGGAGCTGTTTTTT. The full variable domain, with the rest looked up from reference TRBV7-9 and TRBJ2-2, is DTGVSQNPRHKITKRGQNVTFRCDPISEHNRLYWYRQTLGQGPEFLTYFQNEAQLEKSRLLSDRFSAERPKGSFSTLEIQRTEQGDSAMYLCASSLGIGQATGELFFGEGSRLTVL.